The text below deals with one TCR beta chain. Its antigen remains unidentified. Within the sample, other DNA sequences also encode this same CDR3. The primer mix had 60 Vbeta and 13 Jbeta primers. Clones were sequenced by immunoSEQ multiplex PCR, and TCRdb holds only the in-frame ones, with some missing. Of 110,000 to 150,000 clones detected, about 72% appear once; the ten largest clones hold around 4.2%. The CDR3 sequence is 12 residues long. Germline lookup yields CDR1 SGHTA and CDR2 FQGTGA. Trimming stripped 0 bases from V and 9 bases from J, with 8 bases between. The data derive from a study of cytomegalovirus exposure and HLA in healthy donors. Study results and limitations: Versus the roughly 700-donor mean, an Asian-associated ancestry cluster reportedly showed fewer N-insertions in a later analysis.

The clonotype comes from a man between 60 and 75 years old in good health and CMV-seronegative. Sample: PBMCs. V is TRBV7-3 and J is TRBJ1-1; D gene uncertain. In DNA, the CDR3 is TGTGCCAGCAGCTTAACAGGAGGTAAAGCTTTCTTT. It specifies CASSLTGGKAFF.